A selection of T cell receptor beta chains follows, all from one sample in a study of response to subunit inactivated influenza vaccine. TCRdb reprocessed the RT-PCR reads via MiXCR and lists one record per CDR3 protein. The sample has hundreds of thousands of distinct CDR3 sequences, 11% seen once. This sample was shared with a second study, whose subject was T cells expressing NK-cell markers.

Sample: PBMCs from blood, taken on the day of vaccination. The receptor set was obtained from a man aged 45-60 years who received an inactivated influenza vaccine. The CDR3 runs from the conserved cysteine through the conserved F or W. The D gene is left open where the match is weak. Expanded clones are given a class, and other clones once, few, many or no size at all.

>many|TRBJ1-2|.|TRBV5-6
TGTGCCAGCAGCTTGGACAGGATTAACTATGGCTACACCTTC
CASSLDRINYGYTF
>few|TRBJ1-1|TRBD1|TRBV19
TGTGCCAGTGATTTGGGACAGGGGAACACTGAAGCTTTCTTT
CASDLGQGNTEAFF
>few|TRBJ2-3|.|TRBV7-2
TGTGCCAGCAGCCGGAGTACGTTCACAGATACGCAGTATTTT
CASSRSTFTDTQYF
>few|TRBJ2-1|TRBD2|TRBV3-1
TGTGCCAGCAGCCTCCTAGGACTAGCGAATGAGCAGTTCTTC
CASSLLGLANEQFF
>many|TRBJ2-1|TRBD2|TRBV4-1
TGCGCCAGCAGCCAAGATTCTAGCGGATTCTACAATGAGCAGTTCTTC
CASSQDSSGFYNEQFF
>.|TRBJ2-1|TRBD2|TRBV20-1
TGCAGTGCTAGTGCCCCGGGACTAGCACTGGGGGCTTCCTACAATGAGCAGTTCTTC
CSASAPGLALGASYNEQFF
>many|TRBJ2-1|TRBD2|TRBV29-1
TGCAGCGTTGAAGAGGGGACTAGCGGCTACAATGAGCAGTTCTTC
CSVEEGTSGYNEQFF
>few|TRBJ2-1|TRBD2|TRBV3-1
TGTGCCAGCAGCCGGGCTAGCGGGGGATACAATGAGCAGTTCTTC
CASSRASGGYNEQFF
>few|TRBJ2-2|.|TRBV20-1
TGCAGTGCTAGAGAAGGCAGCAGGGCCACCGGGGAGCTGTTTTTT
CSAREGSRATGELFF
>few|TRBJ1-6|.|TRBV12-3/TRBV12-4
TGTGCCAGCAGTTTGCGAGGGGTCGTTTCACCCCTCCACTTT
CASSLRGVVSPLHF
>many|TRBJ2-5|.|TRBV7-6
TGTGCCAGCAGCTCTAGTTTGGACCAGTACTTC
CASSSSLDQYF
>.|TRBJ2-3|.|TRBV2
TGTGCCAGCAGTGAACTGGTGGGTCCAAGGGTCGATACGCAGTATTTT
CASSELVGPRVDTQYF
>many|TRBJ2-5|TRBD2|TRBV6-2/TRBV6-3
TGTGCCAGCAGTCGGACTAGCGGGGAGACCCAGTACTTC
CASSRTSGETQYF
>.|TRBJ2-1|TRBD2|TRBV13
TGTGCCAGCAGCGAAGGGGGACTAGCGCACTACAATGAGCAGTTCTTC
CASSEGGLAHYNEQFF
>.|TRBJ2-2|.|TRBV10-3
TGTGCCATCAGTGAAACCGTCGGGGAGCTGTTTTTT
CAISETVGELFF
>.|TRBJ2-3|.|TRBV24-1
TGTGCCACCAGTCAACAGGGAGAAGGCACAGATACGCAGTATTTT
CATSQQGEGTDTQYF
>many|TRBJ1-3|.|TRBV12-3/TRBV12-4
TGTGCCAGCAGTTTAAGATGGCCAGGGGCCTCTGGAAACACCATATATTTT
CASSLRWPGASGNTIYF
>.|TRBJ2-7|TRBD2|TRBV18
TGTGCCAGCTCACCAGGGGCTAGCGGACCAAACGAGCAGTACTTC
CASSPGASGPNEQYF
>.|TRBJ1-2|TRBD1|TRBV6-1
TGTGCCAGCAGTGACGCCGGGACAGGGCATTATGGCTACACCTTC
CASSDAGTGHYGYTF
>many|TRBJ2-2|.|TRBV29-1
TGCAGCGTTGTAAGCGTCGAGAACACCGGGGAGCTGTTTTTT
CSVVSVENTGELFF
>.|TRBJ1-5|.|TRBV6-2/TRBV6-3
TGTGCCAGCAGTTCTCACCAGGGGAGGCGTCAGCCCCAGCATTTT
CASSSHQGRRQPQHF
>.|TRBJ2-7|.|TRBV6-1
TGTGCCAGCAGAGGGGGGAACCAGAGGGGTAGCTCCTACGAGCAGTACTTC
CASRGGNQRGSSYEQYF
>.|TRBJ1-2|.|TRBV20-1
TGCAGTGCTAGGCCCCAGGGGCACGGTTTAGCTAACTATGGCTACACCTTC
CSARPQGHGLANYGYTF
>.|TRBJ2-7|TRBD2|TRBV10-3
TGTGCCATCTCCTCGACTAGCGGGTACGAGCAGTACTTC
CAISSTSGYEQYF
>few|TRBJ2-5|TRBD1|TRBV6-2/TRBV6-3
TGTGCCAGCAGGGCGACAGGGTACCAAGAGACCCAGTACTTC
CASRATGYQETQYF
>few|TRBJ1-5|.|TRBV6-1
TGTGCCAGCAGTGAAGCAGGGTCGGGGTTCAGCAATCAGCCCCAGCATTTT
CASSEAGSGFSNQPQHF
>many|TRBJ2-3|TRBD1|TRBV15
TGTGCCACCAGCACAGCCGGGACAGGGGTTCGTACGCAGTATTTT
CATSTAGTGVRTQYF
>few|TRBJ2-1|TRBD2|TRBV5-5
TGTGCCAGCAGCTTTAGCGGGGGGGCCGAGGATGAGCAGTTCTTC
CASSFSGGAEDEQFF
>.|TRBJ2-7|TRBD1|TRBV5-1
TGCGCCAGCAGCTTGGCCGGGACAGGGGTCGCCTACGAGCAGTACTTC
CASSLAGTGVAYEQYF
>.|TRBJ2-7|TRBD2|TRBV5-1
TGCGCCAGCACCGGGACTAGCGGTTCCTACGAGCAGTACTTC
CASTGTSGSYEQYF
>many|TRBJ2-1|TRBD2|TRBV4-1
TGCGCCAGCAGCCCTGTAGCGGGGGGGAATGAGCAGTTCTTC
CASSPVAGGNEQFF
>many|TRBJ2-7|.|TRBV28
TGTGCCAGCAGTTGGACGGGCTCCTACGAGCAGTACTTC
CASSWTGSYEQYF
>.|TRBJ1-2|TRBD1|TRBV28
TGTGCCAGCAGAAAGGCCGCAGGGGGCTTAGGGTTCTATGGCTACACCTTC
CASRKAAGGLGFYGYTF
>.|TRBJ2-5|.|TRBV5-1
TGCGCCAGCAGCCAATCGATCGACGCGCGGGTGGAGACCCAGTACTTC
CASSQSIDARVETQYF
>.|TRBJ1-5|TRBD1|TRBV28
TGTGCCAGCAGCCGGGACAGGGTCCGCAATCAGCCCCAGCATTTT
CASSRDRVRNQPQHF
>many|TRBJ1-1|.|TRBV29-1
TGCAGCGTTCGTACACAGCTGAACACTGAAGCTTTCTTT
CSVRTQLNTEAFF
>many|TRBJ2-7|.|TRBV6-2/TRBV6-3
TGTGCCAGCACGTTTGGTAAAACCTACGAGCAGTACTTC
CASTFGKTYEQYF
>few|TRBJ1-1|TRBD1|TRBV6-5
TGTGCCAGCAGTTACACAGGGGGCTCTGAAGCTTTCTTT
CASSYTGGSEAFF